This section outlines one T cell receptor (beta chain) sequence together with its context. The data were obtained in a study of shared clonotypes between healthy human individuals. Looked up from germline, CDR1 is PRHDT and CDR2 is FYEKMQ (reference sequence). CDR3 length: 17 residues. V was pared by 2 bases and J by 4 bases, with 6 bases of the junction left unmatched. Deep-level running was used for the assay. The assay was immunoSEQ multiplex PCR, and TCRdb's table has in-frame clones only and misses some. The table lists around 2.1 million clones, under 95% of them singletons. CD45RO-negative, CCR7-positively selected cells formed the naive CD8 fraction, excluding terminally differentiated effector memory CD45RA+ cells.

The sequence derives from a man younger than 30 in good health. Some clones in this sample may be carry-over from other donors' samples. The sequencing sample was made of naive CD8+ T cells from PBMCs. The gene calls are TRBV13 and TRBJ1-4, with TRBD1 matching over 11 bases. Here the CDR3 DNA reads TGTGCCAGCAGCTTATGGGGACAGGGGGGAATTAATGAAAAACTGTTTTTT. Amino acids: CASSLWGQGGINEKLFF.